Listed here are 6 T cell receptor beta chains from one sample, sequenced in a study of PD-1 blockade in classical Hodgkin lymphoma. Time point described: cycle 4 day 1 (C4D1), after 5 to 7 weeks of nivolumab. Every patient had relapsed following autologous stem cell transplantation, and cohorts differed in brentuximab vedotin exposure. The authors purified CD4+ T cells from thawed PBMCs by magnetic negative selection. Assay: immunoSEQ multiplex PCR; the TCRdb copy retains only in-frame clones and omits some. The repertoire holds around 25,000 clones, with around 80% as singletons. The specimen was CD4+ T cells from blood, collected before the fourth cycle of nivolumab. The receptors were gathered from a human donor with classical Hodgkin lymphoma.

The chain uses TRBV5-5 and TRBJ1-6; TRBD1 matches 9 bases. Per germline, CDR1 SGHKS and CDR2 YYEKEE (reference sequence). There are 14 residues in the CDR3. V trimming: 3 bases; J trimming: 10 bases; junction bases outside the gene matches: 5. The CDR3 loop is CASSWGQGHSPLHF. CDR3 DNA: TGTGCCAGCAGCTGGGGACAGGGTCACTCACCCCTCCACTTT.

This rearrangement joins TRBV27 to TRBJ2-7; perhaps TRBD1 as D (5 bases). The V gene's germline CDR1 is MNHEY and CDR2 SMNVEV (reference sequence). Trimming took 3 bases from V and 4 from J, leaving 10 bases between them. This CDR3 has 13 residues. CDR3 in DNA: TGTGCCAGCAGTTTTATTGCAGGGTACGAGCAGTACTTC. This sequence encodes CASSFIAGYEQYF.

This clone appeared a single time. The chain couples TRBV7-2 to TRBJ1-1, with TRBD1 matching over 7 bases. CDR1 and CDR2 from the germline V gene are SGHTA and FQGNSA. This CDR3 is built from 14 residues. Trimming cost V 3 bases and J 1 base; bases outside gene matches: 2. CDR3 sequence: CASSFDRANTEAFF. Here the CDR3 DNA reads TGTGCCAGCAGCTTTGACAGGGCGAACACTGAAGCTTTCTTT.

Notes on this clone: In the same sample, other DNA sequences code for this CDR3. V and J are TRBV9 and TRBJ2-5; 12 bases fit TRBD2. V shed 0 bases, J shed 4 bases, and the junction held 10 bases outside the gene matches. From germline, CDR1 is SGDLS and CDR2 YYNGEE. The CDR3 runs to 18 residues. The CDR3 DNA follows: TGTGCCAGCAGCGTAGGACGTCGACTAGCGGGGGAAGGAGAGACCCAGTACTTC. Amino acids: CASSVGRRLAGEGETQYF.

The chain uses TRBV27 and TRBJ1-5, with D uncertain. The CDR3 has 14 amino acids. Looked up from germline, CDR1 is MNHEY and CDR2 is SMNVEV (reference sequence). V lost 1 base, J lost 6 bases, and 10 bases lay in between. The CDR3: CASSLFSLGQPQHF. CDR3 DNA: TGTGCCAGCAGTTTATTCTCTCTGGGTCAGCCCCAGCATTTT.

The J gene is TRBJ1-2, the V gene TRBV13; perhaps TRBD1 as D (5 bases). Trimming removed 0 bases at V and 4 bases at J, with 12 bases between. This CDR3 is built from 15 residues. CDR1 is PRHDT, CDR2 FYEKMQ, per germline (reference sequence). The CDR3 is CASSLGVGQSYGYTF. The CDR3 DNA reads TGTGCCAGCAGCTTAGGTGTGGGGCAGAGCTATGGCTACACCTTC.